What follows describes a single TCR beta chain. What it recognizes is unknown. The sample originates from a study of OX40 agonist ivuxolimab in advanced cancers. Study-level background: Patients received ivuxolimab, an intravenous treatment, every 2 weeks at 0.01 to 10 mg/kg. Males comprised approximately 84% of the group, whose mean age was roughly 64 years (range about 20 to 90).

Whole-study results and caveats: More expanded clones were seen, on average, in CD8+ T cells than in CD4+.

This CDR3 comprises 14 residues. Looked up from germline, CDR1 is SGHVS and CDR2 is FQNEAQ. V gave up 1 base and J gave up 2 bases, with 6 bases separating them. Here immunoSEQ multiplex PCR was the method, and the copy in TCRdb shows in-frame clones only, minus some. The sample includes around 97,000 clones, roughly 90% of them seen just once. Patients were ineligible given autoimmune disease history or systemic immunosuppression. Sequenced here: CD4+ or CD8+ T cells sorted from blood, sampled in a trial of the OX40 agonist ivuxolimab. The source is an adult with an advanced solid tumor such as melanoma, head and neck, liver or kidney cancer. The chain carries TRBV7-8 and TRBJ1-3; TRBD1 might be the D (6 bases). The CDR3 coding sequence is TGTGCCAGCAGCTTAGGACAGGCTGGAAACACCATATATTTT. Translation: CASSLGQAGNTIYF. Variable domain in full (rest from reference TRBV7-8 and TRBJ1-3): GAGVSQSPRYKVAKRGQDVALRCDPISGHVSLFWYQQALGQGPEFLTYFQNEAQLDKSGLPSDRFFAERPEGSVSTLKIQRTQQEDSAVYLCASSLGQAGNTIYFGEGSWLTVV.